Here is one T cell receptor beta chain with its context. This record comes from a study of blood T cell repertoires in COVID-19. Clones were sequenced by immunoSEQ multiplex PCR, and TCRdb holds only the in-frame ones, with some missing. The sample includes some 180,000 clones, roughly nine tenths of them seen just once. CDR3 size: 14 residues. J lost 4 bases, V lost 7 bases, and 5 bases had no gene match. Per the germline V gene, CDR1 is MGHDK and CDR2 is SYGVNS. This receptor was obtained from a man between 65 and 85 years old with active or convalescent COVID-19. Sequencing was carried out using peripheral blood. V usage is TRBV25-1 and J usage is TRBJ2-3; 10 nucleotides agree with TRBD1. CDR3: CASTPGTGADTQYF. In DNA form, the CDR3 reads TGTGCCAGCACCCCTGGGACAGGGGCAGATACGCAGTATTTT.